The 5 T cell receptor beta chains in this list originate from one sample, sequenced in a study of cytomegalovirus exposure and HLA in healthy donors. PCR employed 60 Vbeta and 13 Jbeta primers. The repertoire was sequenced with immunoSEQ multiplex PCR; TCRdb's copy has only in-frame clones and lacks some. The sample comprises some 190,000 clones, about four fifths of which are singletons, and about 1.7% rests with the top ten. The sequenced sample was PBMCs. These receptors came from a man younger than 35 in good health and CMV-seronegative.

This clone was seen just once. The chain employs TRBV28 and TRBJ1-2; 7 bases are a match to TRBD1. The CDR3 has 13 residues. The germline V gene has CDR1 MDHEN and CDR2 SYDVKM. J was trimmed by 4 bases and V by 11 bases; bases with no gene match: 10. The CDR3 loop reads CAAKPGTAYGYTF. The CDR3 nucleotides read TGTGCCGCTAAACCAGGGACAGCCTATGGCTACACCTTC.

A few counts support this clone. V and J are TRBV28 and TRBJ2-7, with a possible D match to TRBD2 (5 bases). This CDR3 spans 13 amino acids. Germline CDR1 and CDR2: MDHEN and SYDVKM. V dropped 3 bases and J dropped 6 bases, with 12 bases sitting between them. CDR3: CASSFPEGGEQYF. CDR3 sequence (DNA): TGTGCCAGCAGTTTCCCCGAGGGTGGCGAGCAGTACTTC.

This clone appeared a single time. The V and J genes are TRBV5-1 and TRBJ1-6, with a weak D call TRBD1 (5 bases). Trimming stripped 6 bases from V and 6 bases from J, with 16 bases between. Germline assignment: CDR1 SGHRS and CDR2 YFSETQ. CDR3 length: 15 amino acids. The CDR3: CASKPSQGSNSPLHF. The CDR3, as DNA: TGCGCCAGCAAGCCCAGCCAGGGAAGTAATTCACCCCTCCACTTT.

The chain uses TRBV9 and TRBJ2-1; 8 bases agree with TRBD1. CDR1 is SGDLS, CDR2 YYNGEE, per germline. After removal of 0 bases from V and 6 bases from J, the junction contained 8 bases not matched to a gene. The CDR3 covers 16 residues. The CDR3 coding sequence is TGTGCCAGCAGCGTAGCGGGAACAGGGGGACCCAATGAGCAGTTCTTC. Its translation is CASSVAGTGGPNEQFF.

The chain has TRBV5-1 and TRBJ2-7; TRBD2 agrees at 7 bases. From germline, CDR1 is SGHRS and CDR2 YFSETQ. CDR3 length equals 15 residues. V was pared by 4 bases and J by 6 bases, with 13 bases of the junction left unmatched. This CDR3 reads CASSPVLGGGSEQYF. The CDR3, as DNA: TGCGCCAGCAGCCCCGTGCTCGGGGGAGGGTCCGAGCAGTACTTC.